The sequence of this T cell receptor (beta chain) was determined in a study of T cell repertoires in cytomegalovirus infection. Regarding the study as a whole: Summed frequency of public TCR beta families distinguished CMV carriers with the relevant HLA.

TCRdb independently ran MiXCR on the reads; one entry per CDR3 protein. The sample lists 550,000 to 700,000 distinct CDR3 sequences, just under 40% occurring once. Regarding this clonotype: As yet, its antigen is unknown.

The TCR was taken from a human donor in good health (CMV status not recorded). Some clones in this sample may be carry-over from other donors' samples. Material: cultured PBMCs, obtained from culture after CMV antigen stimulation.

The CDR3 coding sequence is TGTGCCAGCAGTTACCCCCCCCGTACGCAGTATTTT. This translates into CASSYPPRTQYF. J is TRBJ2-3 and V is TRBV6-2 or TRBV6-3; no reliable D call. The V end lost 2 bases, the J end lost 8 bases, and 8 bases lay between the germline ends. The CDR3 is made up of 12 amino acids. Per the germline V gene, CDR1 is MNHEY and CDR2 is SVGEGT.